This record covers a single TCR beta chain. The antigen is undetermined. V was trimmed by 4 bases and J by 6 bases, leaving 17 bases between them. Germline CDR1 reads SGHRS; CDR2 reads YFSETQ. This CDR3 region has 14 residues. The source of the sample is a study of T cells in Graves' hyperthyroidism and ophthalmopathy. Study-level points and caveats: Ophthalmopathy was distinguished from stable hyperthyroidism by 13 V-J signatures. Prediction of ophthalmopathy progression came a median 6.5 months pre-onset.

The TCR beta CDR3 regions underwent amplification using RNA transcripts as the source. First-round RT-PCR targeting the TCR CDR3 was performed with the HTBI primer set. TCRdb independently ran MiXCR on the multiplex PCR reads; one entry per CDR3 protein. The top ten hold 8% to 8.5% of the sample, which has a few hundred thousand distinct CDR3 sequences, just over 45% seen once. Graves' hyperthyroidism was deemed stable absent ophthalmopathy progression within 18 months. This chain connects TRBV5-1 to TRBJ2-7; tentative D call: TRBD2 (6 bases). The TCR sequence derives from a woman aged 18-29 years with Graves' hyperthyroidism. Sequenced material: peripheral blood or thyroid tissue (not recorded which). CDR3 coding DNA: TGCGCCAGCAGCCAGACGGACTACTTTGGCGAGCAGTACTTC. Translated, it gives CASSQTDYFGEQYF.